Below are 19 T cell receptor beta chains sequenced from a single sample in a study of blood T cells in healthy people across ages. Primers used in a second PCR of about 7 to 12 cycles were a sample-barcoded 5' primer and a J-beta primer mix. TCRdb independently ran MiXCR on the 5' RACE reads; one entry per CDR3 protein. The profile shows 700,000 to 1,000,000 distinct CDR3 sequences, approximately 44% of them singletons. The sequenced material came from blood. Receptor source: a man in his sixties in good health.

The V and J genes are TRBV27 and TRBJ2-5; 7 bases map to TRBD1. The last part of the DNA fits TRBJ2-7 better; the J call may be wrong. The CDR3 length is 15 residues. Germline V gene sequence: CDR1 MNHEY, CDR2 SMNVEV (reference sequence). The CDR3 nucleotides read TGTGCCAGCAGTCTAGACAGGGTCTTTATGGACGAGCAGTACTTC. Translating gives CASSLDRVFMDEQYF.

The chain combines TRBV27 with TRBJ2-7; no definite D call. Between the trimmed V and J ends, which lost 5 bases and 7 bases, there was a span of 15 bases. This CDR3 is built from 13 residues. The germline V gene has CDR1 MNHEY and CDR2 SMNVEV (reference sequence). CDR3 amino acids: CASSGSVIGEQYF. Here the CDR3 DNA reads TGTGCCAGCAGTGGATCCGTTATCGGGGAGCAGTACTTC.

The CDR3 coding sequence is TGCGCCAGCAGCGGCATGCCTGGGGCCAACGTCCTGACTTTC. This translates into CASSGMPGANVLTF. The chain carries TRBV5-1 and TRBJ2-6; D gene ambiguous. This CDR3 comprises 14 residues. Germline V gene data show CDR1 as SGHRS and CDR2 as YFSETQ. V lost 4 bases, J lost 2 bases, and 7 bases lay in between.

The chain joins TRBV7-2 to TRBJ2-3; TRBD2 is a possible D gene (5 bases). The V end lost 5 bases, the J end lost 10 bases, and 25 bases lay between the germline ends. This CDR3 spans 16 amino acids. Germline V gene sequence: CDR1 SGHTA, CDR2 FQGNSA. The CDR3 DNA follows: TGTGCCAGCAGCGAGAGGGCAGGTTCGAGAATTAGGGCGCAGTATTTT. This encodes CASSERAGSRIRAQYF.

This clonotype was seen a few times. The chain joins TRBV11-2 to TRBJ2-7; D gene ambiguous. Germline V gene data show CDR1 as SGHAT and CDR2 as FQNNGV. V lost 3 bases to trimming and J lost 0 bases, with 6 bases between them. The CDR3 totals 13 residues. CDR3 nucleotide sequence: TGTGCCAGCAGCTTCTACAACTCCTACGAGCAGTACTTC. Translated: CASSFYNSYEQYF.

This clonotype was counted between two and nine times. The V gene is TRBV7-2, the J gene TRBJ2-1; 10 nucleotides align to TRBD2. The CDR3 consists of 15 residues. Per germline, CDR1 SGHTA and CDR2 FQGNSA. The V segment lost 3 bases and the J segment 8 bases; nucleotides outside the gene matches: 7. The DNA for the CDR3 is TGTGCCAGCAGCTTCGTACTAGCGGGGAAAGATGAGCAGTTCTTC. As protein: CASSFVLAGKDEQFF.

V is TRBV7-2 and J is TRBJ2-3; TRBD2 might be the D (7 bases). The V end lost 1 base, the J end lost 2 bases, and 13 bases lay between the germline ends. The V gene's germline CDR1 is SGHTA and CDR2 FQGNSA. CDR3 length: 16 amino acids. The CDR3 reads CASSLGGGGDTDTQYF. DNA for the CDR3: TGTGCCAGCAGCTTAGGGGGGGGGGGCGACACAGATACGCAGTATTTT.

The V and J genes are TRBV28 and TRBJ1-2; D is possibly TRBD1 (6 bases). With 3 bases removed from V and 4 bases from J, the gap between germline ends came to 9 bases. The V gene's germline CDR1 is MDHEN and CDR2 SYDVKM. The CDR3 spans 13 residues. CDR3 sequence reads: CASSFRTVYGYTF. CDR3 DNA: TGTGCCAGCAGTTTTCGGACAGTCTATGGCTACACCTTC.

This chain uses TRBV11-2 with TRBJ2-1, with TRBD1 matching over 7 bases. CDR3 size: 15 residues. The germline CDR1 and CDR2 sequences are SGHAT and FQNNGV. With V trimmed by 4 bases and J by 0 bases, 3 bases remained unmatched. Here the CDR3 reads CASSSTGASYNEQFF. In DNA, the CDR3 is TGTGCCAGCAGCTCCACAGGGGCCTCCTACAATGAGCAGTTCTTC.

The chain uses TRBV12-3 or TRBV12-4 and TRBJ2-7, with D possibly being TRBD2 (7 bases). This CDR3 region has 15 residues. Trimming removed 1 base from V and 4 bases from J, with 14 bases in between. CDR3 in amino acids: CASSLGRGAVYEQYF. CDR3 coding DNA: TGTGCCAGCAGTTTAGGTCGGGGGGCCGTGTACGAGCAGTACTTC.

The chain employs TRBV5-6 and TRBJ1-1; D gene uncertain. The CDR3 contains 15 residues. Germline V gene data show CDR1 as SGHDT and CDR2 as YYEEEE. V was pared by 4 bases and J by 0 bases, with 13 bases between. CDR3 sequence reads: CASSPWTQMNTEAFF. CDR3 sequence (DNA): TGTGCCAGCAGCCCCTGGACCCAGATGAACACTGAAGCTTTCTTT.

This clonotype was found a few times. The V call is TRBV20-1, the J call TRBJ2-3; maybe TRBD2 (5 bases). The CDR3 consists of 14 residues. The germline V and J ends were trimmed by 2 bases and 2 bases, with 11 bases remaining between them. Germline loops: CDR1 DFQATT, CDR2 SNEGSKA (reference sequence). The CDR3: CSARKPAATDTQYF. The CDR3 nucleotides are TGCAGTGCTAGAAAACCAGCGGCCACAGATACGCAGTATTTT.

This clonotype occurred a few times. The chain employs TRBV25-1 and TRBJ1-2; D uncertain. Trimming took 1 base from V and 3 from J, leaving 9 bases between them. The CDR3 has 14 residues. The germline V gene encodes CDR1 MGHDK and CDR2 SYGVNS. CDR3 in DNA: TGTGCCAGCAGTGAATCGGGCCACCACTATGGCTACACCTTC. Its translation is CASSESGHHYGYTF.

The CDR3 sequence: CASSSTGSANEKLFF. Written as DNA, the CDR3 is TGTGCCAGCAGTTCTACAGGGTCGGCTAATGAAAAACTGTTTTTT. The chain uses TRBV6-6 and TRBJ1-4, with D possibly being TRBD1 (6 bases). Trimming pared 4 bases from V and 3 bases from J, leaving 12 bases between. CDR1 and CDR2 from the germline V gene are MNHNY and SVGAGI (reference sequence). CDR3 length: 15 amino acids.

V and J are TRBV12-3 or TRBV12-4 and TRBJ2-1, with D unresolved. V dropped 3 bases and J dropped 6 bases, with 9 bases sitting between them. The CDR3 has 13 residues. The CDR3 region is CASSFEQGNEQFF. CDR3 DNA: TGTGCCAGCAGTTTTGAACAAGGCAATGAGCAGTTCTTC.

About this clonotype itself: The junction differs from germline at one of its ends, possibly a read error. This chain uses TRBV15 with TRBJ2-5; tentatively, D is TRBD2 (6 bases). CDR1 is LNHNV and CDR2 is YYDKDF in the germline V gene (reference sequence). This CDR3 spans 15 amino acids. The DNA for the CDR3 is TGTGCCACCAGCAGAGACCCCGGGACTGCAGAGTCCCAGTACTTC. It is translated as CATSRDPGTAESQYF.

This sequence joins TRBV20-1 and TRBJ2-5; D uncertain. The J call may be incorrect, as the DNA end agrees better with TRBJ2-7. CDR1 and CDR2 (germline): DFQATT, SNEGSKA (reference sequence). CDR3 length: 14 residues. The CDR3 region has the DNA TGCAGTGCTAGAGAAGGTTACTATCACTACGAGCAGTACTTC. Translated: CSAREGYYHYEQYF.

CDR3 region: CASSLTPAMNTEAFF. For the CDR3, the DNA is TGTGCCAGCAGTTTAACCCCAGCGATGAACACTGAAGCTTTCTTT. The gene calls are TRBV12-3 or TRBV12-4 and TRBJ1-1; D uncertain. Trimming removed 2 bases from V and 0 bases from J, with 10 bases in between. The CDR3 has 15 residues.

The V call is TRBV9, the J call TRBJ1-2; no reliable D call. This CDR3 comprises 15 residues. V was shortened by 4 bases and J by 0 bases, with 13 bases between the two germline ends. CDR1 and CDR2 (germline): SGDLS, YYNGEE. The CDR3 sequence: CASSLVGIANYGYTF. Written as DNA, the CDR3 is TGTGCCAGCAGCCTAGTAGGGATTGCTAACTATGGCTACACCTTC.